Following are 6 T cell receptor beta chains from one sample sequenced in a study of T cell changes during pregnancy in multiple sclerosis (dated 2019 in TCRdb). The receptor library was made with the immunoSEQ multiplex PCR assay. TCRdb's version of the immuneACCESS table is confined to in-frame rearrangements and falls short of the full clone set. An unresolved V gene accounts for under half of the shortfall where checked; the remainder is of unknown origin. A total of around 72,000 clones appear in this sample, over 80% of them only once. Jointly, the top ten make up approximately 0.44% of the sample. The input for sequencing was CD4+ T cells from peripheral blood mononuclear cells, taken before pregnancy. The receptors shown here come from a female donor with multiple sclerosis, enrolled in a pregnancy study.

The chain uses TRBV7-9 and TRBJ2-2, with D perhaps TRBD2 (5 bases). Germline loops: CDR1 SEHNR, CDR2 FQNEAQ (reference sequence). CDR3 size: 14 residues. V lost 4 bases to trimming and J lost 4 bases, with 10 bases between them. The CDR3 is CASSYRGSTGELFF. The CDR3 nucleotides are TGTGCCAGCAGCTATCGGGGATCCACCGGGGAGCTGTTTTTT.

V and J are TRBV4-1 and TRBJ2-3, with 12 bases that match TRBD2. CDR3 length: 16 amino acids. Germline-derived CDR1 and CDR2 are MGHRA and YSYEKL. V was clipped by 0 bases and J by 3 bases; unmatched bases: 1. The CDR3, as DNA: TGCGCCAGCAGCCAAGAACTAGCGGGGGGAACAGATACGCAGTATTTT. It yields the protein CASSQELAGGTDTQYF.

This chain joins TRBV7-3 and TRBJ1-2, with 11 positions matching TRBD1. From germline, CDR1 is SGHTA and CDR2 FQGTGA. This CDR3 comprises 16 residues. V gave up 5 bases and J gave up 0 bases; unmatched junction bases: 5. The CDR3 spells CASSKGGQGANYGYTF. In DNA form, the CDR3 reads TGTGCCAGCAGCAAAGGGGGACAGGGGGCTAACTATGGCTACACCTTC.

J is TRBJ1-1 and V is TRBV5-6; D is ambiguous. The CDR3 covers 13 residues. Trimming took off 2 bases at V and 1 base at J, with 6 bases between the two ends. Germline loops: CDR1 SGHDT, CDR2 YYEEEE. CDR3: CASSFTANTEAFF. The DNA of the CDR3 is TGTGCCAGCAGCTTTACAGCGAACACTGAAGCTTTCTTT.

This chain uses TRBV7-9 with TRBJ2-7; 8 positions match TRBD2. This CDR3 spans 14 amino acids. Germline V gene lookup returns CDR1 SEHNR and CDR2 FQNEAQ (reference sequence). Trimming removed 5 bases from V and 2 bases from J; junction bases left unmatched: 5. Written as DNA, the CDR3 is TGTGCCAGCAGCCGGGAGGGACCCACCTACGAGCAGTACTTC. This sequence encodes CASSREGPTYEQYF.

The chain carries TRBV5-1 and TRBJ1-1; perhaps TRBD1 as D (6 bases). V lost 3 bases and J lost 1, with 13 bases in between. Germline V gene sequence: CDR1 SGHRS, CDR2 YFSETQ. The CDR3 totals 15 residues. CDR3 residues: CASSWGGGGNTEAFF. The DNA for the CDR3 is TGCGCCAGCAGCTGGGGGGGAGGGGGGAACACTGAAGCTTTCTTT.